What follows are 17 T cell receptor beta chains derived from one specimen sequenced in a study of T cells after yellow fever vaccination (dated by TCRdb to the late 2010s). Libraries were built with 5' RACE. Sequencing relied on an Illumina NovaSeq 6000. Using fastp trimming at Q25 and MiXCR clonotype assembly, TCRdb reanalyzed the public sequencing data and kept in-frame beta chains. Rows with a matching CDR3 protein are joined into one entry that keeps the most common DNA and genes. This sample lists fewer than 500,000 distinct CDR3 sequences; over 15% were detected once. The top ten clones comprise about a sixth of the sample. The treatment or condition tag for this specimen amounts to: live attenuated yellow fever vaccine strain. The sample consisted of PBMCs, taken before the yellow fever booster vaccination. The receptors were gathered from a man younger than 30 who received the YFV17D yellow fever vaccine.

This clonotype has a handful of counts. The V call is TRBV6-2 or TRBV6-3, the J call TRBJ2-3; possibly TRBD2 for D (7 bases). V lost 6 bases, J lost 1 base, and 17 bases lay in between. The CDR3 has 16 amino acids. Looked up from germline, CDR1 is MNHEY and CDR2 is SVGEGT. CDR3 region: CASSFGTGGRTDTQYF. The CDR3 nucleotides are TGTGCCAGCAGCTTCGGGACGGGGGGCCGCACAGATACGCAGTATTTT.

The CDR3 sequence: CASSLGSYPDTQYF. The CDR3 region has the DNA TGTGCCAGCAGTTTAGGGAGTTATCCAGATACGCAGTATTTT. The V call is TRBV28, the J call TRBJ2-3; D might be TRBD2 (5 bases). Looked up from germline, CDR1 is MDHEN and CDR2 is SYDVKM. The CDR3 covers 14 residues. Trimming cost V 2 bases and J 4 bases, with 10 bases left between them.

The sample holds a few counts of this clonotype. The V and J genes are TRBV15 and TRBJ1-5; TRBD1 matches 8 bases. Germline trimming cut 5 bases from V and 9 bases from J; bases unmatched to any gene: 6. The CDR3 sequence is 13 residues long. Germline V CDR1 and CDR2: LNHNV, YYDKDF (reference sequence). The CDR3 here is CATSGRGQGPQHF. For the CDR3, the DNA is TGTGCCACCAGCGGCAGGGGGCAGGGGCCCCAGCATTTT.

V is TRBV9 and J is TRBJ2-1; 9 bases agree with TRBD2. The CDR3 has 15 residues. Trimming cost V 0 bases and J 6 bases; bases outside gene matches: 4. CDR1 SGDLS and CDR2 YYNGEE come from the germline V gene. In DNA form, the CDR3 reads TGTGCCAGCAGCGTAGTCGCGGGGGGGCTCAATGAGCAGTTCTTC. Translation gives CASSVVAGGLNEQFF.

The chain employs TRBV20-1 and TRBJ2-7, with no clear D. This CDR3 has 14 residues. Deletions cut 1 base from V and 0 bases from J, with 10 bases between. The V gene's germline CDR1 is DFQATT and CDR2 SNEGSKA (reference sequence). The CDR3 reads CSARVAQSSYEQYV. CDR3 nucleotide sequence: TGCAGTGCTAGAGTGGCGCAGAGCTCCTACGAGCAGTACGTC.

This clonotype was found a few times. V gene TRBV4-3 combines with J gene TRBJ2-4; tentative D call: TRBD1 (6 bases). Germline loops: CDR1 LGHNA, CDR2 YSLEER. The CDR3 spans 14 residues. Trimming stripped 1 base from V and 7 bases from J, with 11 bases between. The CDR3 nucleotides read TGCGCCAGCAGCCAAGCACAGGGATGGAACATTCAGTACTTC. Its translation: CASSQAQGWNIQYF.

Of note for this clonotype: An end of the junction does not agree with germline; a read error may underlie this. This chain uses TRBV4-3 with TRBJ1-5; D not certain. CDR3 length: 13 amino acids. Germline CDR1 and CDR2: LGHNA and YSLEER. CDR3 sequence (DNA): TGCGCCAGCAGCCAAGATCTGTCGGACGGCGGGGATTTT. The encoded protein is CASSQDLSDGGDF.

The rearrangement joins TRBV29-1 to TRBJ2-5; a possible D gene is TRBD1 (5 bases). The V end was cut by 8 bases, the J end by 7 bases, with 17 bases between. This CDR3 spans 12 amino acids. Germline-derived CDR1 and CDR2 are SQVTM and ANQGSEA. The CDR3 nucleotides are TGCAGCACAGGTCAGGCCCACTGGACCCAGTACTTC. The encoded protein is CSTGQAHWTQYF.

The chain carries TRBV14 and TRBJ2-1; TRBD1 aligns across 8 bases. Germline loops: CDR1 SGHDN, CDR2 FVKESK. With V trimmed by 4 bases and J by 5 bases, 7 bases remained unmatched. The CDR3 covers 15 residues. In nucleotides, the CDR3 is TGTGCCAGCAGCCGAACAGGGGGAACTCACAATGAGCAGTTCTTC. It is translated as CASSRTGGTHNEQFF.

Comments on this clonotype: At one of its ends the junction is not consistent with the germline gene, which may arise from a read error. V usage is TRBV20-1 and J usage is TRBJ1-3, with D possibly matching TRBD1 (5 bases). CDR1 is DFQATT, CDR2 SNEGSKA, per germline (reference sequence). The CDR3 runs 14 residues. The CDR3 reads CSGRAGFSGNTIYF. CDR3 DNA: TGCAGTGGTAGAGCAGGGTTCTCTGGAAACACCATATATTTT.

The chain has TRBV6-1 and TRBJ2-1; a possible D gene is TRBD2 (6 bases). The V end was cut by 1 base, the J end by 8 bases, with 18 bases between. The CDR3 consists of 16 residues. Germline V gives CDR1 MNHNS, CDR2 SASEGT. For the CDR3, the DNA is TGTGCCAGCAGTGAAGGATGGCAAGGAGGGACCTATGAGCAGTTCTTC. This codes for CASSEGWQGGTYEQFF.

This chain connects TRBV7-9 to TRBJ1-2, with a weak D call TRBD1 (5 bases). This CDR3 comprises 15 residues. Trimming stripped 5 bases from V and 8 bases from J, with 21 bases between. Germline V lookup: CDR1 SEHNR, CDR2 FQNEAQ (reference sequence). The CDR3 sequence: CASSPVGGDWEGYTF. The CDR3, as DNA: TGTGCCAGCAGCCCAGTCGGGGGTGATTGGGAAGGCTACACCTTC.

CDR3 sequence (DNA): TGTGCCAGCAGCCTCCGGGACCTAGGGGGTACGCAGTATTTT. It is translated as CASSLRDLGGTQYF. The chain is built from TRBV7-2 and TRBJ2-3, with D perhaps matching TRBD1 (6 bases). Deletions cut 5 bases from V and 8 bases from J, with 17 bases between. CDR3 size: 14 residues. The V gene's germline CDR1 is SGHTA and CDR2 FQGNSA.

This clonotype has just a few counts. The CDR3 loop reads CATSEWTGEQFF. The CDR3 DNA sequence: TGTGCCACCAGTGAATGGACCGGAGAGCAGTTCTTC. The V gene is TRBV24-1, the J gene TRBJ2-1; D is ambiguous. Germline V gives CDR1 KGHDR, CDR2 SFDVKD. Between the trimmed V and J ends, which lost 4 bases and 10 bases, there was a span of 10 bases. This CDR3 is built from 12 residues.

This sequence joins TRBV6-4 and TRBJ2-1; 8 nucleotides match TRBD1. Germline assignment: CDR1 MRHNA and CDR2 SNTAGT. J was trimmed by 10 bases and V by 5 bases; bases with no gene match: 10. The CDR3 totals 14 residues. CDR3 nucleotides: TGTGCCAGCAGTCGACGGGGGACAGGCGCCGAGCAGTTCTTC. The encoded protein is CASSRRGTGAEQFF.

The chain has TRBV24-1 and TRBJ2-5; 7 bases match TRBD1. V shed 4 bases and J 5 bases; nucleotides not matched to a gene: 9. CDR1 is KGHDR, CDR2 SFDVKD, per germline. The CDR3 spans 15 residues. This CDR3 is CATSDPGTDIETQYF. The CDR3 bases are TGTGCCACCAGTGACCCGGGGACAGATATTGAGACCCAGTACTTC.

The gene calls are TRBV19 and TRBJ1-1; D may be TRBD1 (6 bases). V was pared by 3 bases and J by 5 bases, with 19 bases between. The CDR3 totals 16 residues. Germline-derived CDR1 and CDR2 are LNHDA and SQIVND (reference sequence). The CDR3 reads CASSITGGRGFTEAFF. As DNA, the CDR3 is TGTGCCAGTAGTATCACCGGGGGCAGAGGATTTACTGAAGCTTTCTTT.